The 22 T cell receptor beta chains reported below all come from one sample, sequenced in a study of cytomegalovirus exposure and HLA in healthy donors. Using immunoSEQ multiplex PCR, the repertoire was profiled, and TCRdb retains in-frame clones only, with some absent. This sample yields 200,000 or so clones, of which roughly 80% are seen a single time; over 5.5% belongs to the top ten. Sequenced: PBMCs. The receptors stem from a man between 18 and 29 years old in good health and CMV-seropositive.

The chain is built from TRBV27 and TRBJ2-2, with D possibly matching TRBD2 (5 bases). Germline V gene data show CDR1 as MNHEY and CDR2 as SMNVEV (reference sequence). V was cut by 6 bases and J by 6 bases, with 17 bases left in between. CDR3 length: 15 residues. The CDR3 DNA reads as TGTGCCAGCAGCCCCACTTGGGGAGAGTCCGGGGAGCTGTTTTTT. Amino acid sequence: CASSPTWGESGELFF.

This clone was counted between two and nine times. The chain recombines TRBV4-1 with TRBJ1-2; unclear D gene. The CDR3 extends over 13 amino acids. Germline-derived CDR1 and CDR2 are MGHRA and YSYEKL. V lost 4 bases and J lost 3, with 9 bases in between. The CDR3 protein is CASSPPGHYGYTF. The DNA of the CDR3 is TGCGCCAGCAGCCCTCCTGGGCACTATGGCTACACCTTC.

CDR3 amino acids: CASSGASQETQYF. CDR3 nucleotide sequence: TGTGCCAGCAGCGGAGCCAGCCAAGAGACCCAGTACTTC. V usage is TRBV7-2 and J usage is TRBJ2-5; D unresolved. This CDR3 has 13 amino acids. Trimming took off 5 bases at V and 1 base at J, with 8 bases between the two ends. Germline assignment: CDR1 SGHTA and CDR2 FQGNSA. Variable domain in full (rest from reference TRBV7-2 and TRBJ2-5): GAGVSQSPSNKVTEKGKDVELRCDPISGHTALYWYRQSLGQGLEFLIYFQGNSAPDKSGLPSDRFSAERTGGSVSTLTIQRTQQEDSAVYLCASSGASQETQYFGPGTRLLVL.

This clone was observed once. V gene TRBV28 combines with J gene TRBJ2-6; possibly TRBD1 for D (6 bases). Looked up from germline, CDR1 is MDHEN and CDR2 is SYDVKM. Trimming took off 5 bases at V and 3 bases at J, with 14 bases between the two ends. CDR3 length: 16 amino acids. The DNA of the CDR3 is TGTGCCAGCAGTGGCGCAGGGGTGAGTGGGGCCAACGTCCTGACTTTC. This codes for CASSGAGVSGANVLTF.

The V call is TRBV28, the J call TRBJ2-7; TRBD1 agrees at 7 bases. The CDR3 contains 16 residues. After removal of 5 bases from V and 2 bases from J, the junction contained 12 bases not matched to a gene. CDR1 and CDR2 from the germline V gene are MDHEN and SYDVKM. DNA for the CDR3: TGTGCCAGCAGTGGGGCGACAGGGAACCTGGCCTACGAGCAGTACTTC. It specifies CASSGATGNLAYEQYF. Looking up the rest from reference TRBV28 and TRBJ2-7 gives the full variable domain: DVKVTQSSRYLVKRTGEKVFLECVQDMDHENMFWYRQDPGLGLRLIYFSYDVKMKEKGDIPEGYSVSREKKERFSLILESASTNQTSMYLCASSGATGNLAYEQYFGPGTRLTVT.

The J gene is TRBJ1-4, the V gene TRBV30; D is undetermined. In germline, CDR1 is GTSNPN, CDR2 SVGIG (reference sequence). V lost 1 base to trimming and J lost 0 bases, with 12 bases between them. This CDR3 region has 16 residues. Here the CDR3 DNA reads TGTGCCTGGAGTGCAAGGTTGAGGCCAACTAATGAAAAACTGTTTTTT. This gives the protein CAWSARLRPTNEKLFF.

The chain combines TRBV7-9 with TRBJ2-7; possible D gene TRBD2, 6 bases. CDR3 size: 13 residues. V was shortened by 2 bases and J by 6 bases, with 11 bases between the two germline ends. Germline CDR1 is SEHNR and CDR2 is FQNEAQ (reference sequence). Here the CDR3 DNA reads TGTGCCAGCAGCTTATTAGCGGAAGGCGAGCAGTACTTC. Protein sequence: CASSLLAEGEQYF.

The rearrangement links TRBV6-5 to TRBJ2-5; D gene uncertain. The germline V gene encodes CDR1 MNHEY and CDR2 SVGAGI. V lost 10 bases and J 5 bases, leaving 17 bases between the germline ends. The CDR3 extends over 13 amino acids. Here the CDR3 reads CATAGYAGETQYF. CDR3 bases: TGTGCCACCGCAGGCTATGCTGGGGAGACCCAGTACTTC.

The rearrangement joins TRBV19 to TRBJ1-2, with TRBD1 matching 10 bases. Germline values: CDR1 LNHDA, CDR2 SQIVND (reference sequence). The CDR3 consists of 15 residues. V was pared by 5 bases and J by 7 bases, with 10 bases of the junction left unmatched. CDR3 sequence: CASSSDRGFPTGYTF. Written as DNA, the CDR3 is TGTGCCAGTAGTTCGGACAGGGGGTTTCCAACTGGCTACACCTTC.

The V gene is TRBV13, the J gene TRBJ2-7; the match to TRBD2 covers 13 bases. V gave up 4 bases and J gave up 6 bases; unmatched junction bases: 6. The CDR3 has 15 amino acids. Per germline, CDR1 PRHDT and CDR2 FYEKMQ (reference sequence). The CDR3 DNA sequence: TGTGCCAGCAGCTCCAGACTAGCGGGAGGTAGCGAGCAGTACTTC. It codes for CASSSRLAGGSEQYF. Full variable domain (outside the CDR3, taken from reference TRBV13 and TRBJ2-7): AAGVIQSPRHLIKEKRETATLKCYPIPRHDTVYWYQQGPGQDPQFLISFYEKMQSDKGSIPDRFSAQQFSDYHSELNMSSLELGDSALYFCASSSRLAGGSEQYFGPGTRLTVT.

CDR3 sequence: CASSSTSGGYNEQFF. The CDR3, as DNA: TGTGCCAGCAGCTCTACTAGCGGGGGCTACAATGAGCAGTTCTTC. The chain couples TRBV13 to TRBJ2-1; TRBD2 matches at 11 bases. Germline lookup yields CDR1 PRHDT and CDR2 FYEKMQ (reference sequence). V dropped 4 bases and J dropped 3; count of bases not matched to a gene: 2. This CDR3 region has 15 residues.

This rearrangement joins TRBV28 to TRBJ1-1; a weak D match, TRBD1 (5 bases). The V gene lost 2 bases and the J gene lost 4 bases, with 11 bases spanning the gap. This CDR3 is built from 14 residues. Germline CDR1 reads MDHEN; CDR2 reads SYDVKM. The CDR3 protein is CASSLRGLGTEAFF. CDR3 DNA sequence: TGTGCCAGCAGTTTAAGGGGATTGGGCACTGAAGCTTTCTTT.

The chain joins TRBV19 to TRBJ1-3, with D maybe TRBD1 (5 bases). Trimming took off 4 bases at V and 0 bases at J, with 7 bases between the two ends. The CDR3 totals 14 residues. Germline loops: CDR1 LNHDA, CDR2 SQIVND (reference sequence). The CDR3 loop is CASSTDNSGNTIYF. As DNA, the CDR3 is TGTGCCAGTAGTACGGACAACTCTGGAAACACCATATATTTT.

The chain couples TRBV7-2 to TRBJ2-1, with D possibly TRBD1 on 5 matching bases. The CDR3 runs 14 residues. The germline CDR1 and CDR2 sequences are SGHTA and FQGNSA. Between the trimmed V and J ends, which lost 4 bases and 4 bases, there was a span of 11 bases. CDR3 amino acids: CASSSRGAYNEQFF. The DNA for the CDR3 is TGTGCCAGCAGCTCCCGTGGGGCGTACAATGAGCAGTTCTTC.

The chain is built from TRBV4-2 and TRBJ1-5; 8 bases match TRBD1. The CDR3 consists of 15 residues. Germline V gene lookup returns CDR1 LGHNA and CDR2 YNFKEQ. The J segment lost 4 bases and the V segment lost 4 bases, leaving 6 bases of the junction unmatched. The CDR3 reads CASSRPDRANQPQHF. CDR3 bases: TGTGCCAGCAGCCGCCCGGACAGGGCGAATCAGCCCCAGCATTTT.

The rearrangement uses TRBV2 and TRBJ2-1, with TRBD2 identical over 16 bases. Losses at the gene ends were 8 bases for V and 0 bases for J; bases not matched to a gene: 7. The CDR3 has 18 amino acids. Germline V gene sequence: CDR1 SNHLY, CDR2 FYNNEI. CDR3 in amino acids: CASSPGLAGGASYNEQFF. The CDR3, as DNA: TGTGCCAGCTCCCCGGGACTAGCGGGAGGGGCCTCCTACAATGAGCAGTTCTTC.

CDR3 sequence: CASSYGTSGSPYEQYF. As DNA, the CDR3 is TGTGCCAGCAGTTACGGGACTAGCGGGAGCCCCTACGAGCAGTACTTC. J is TRBJ2-7 and V is TRBV6-5, with 14 bases matching TRBD2. The length of the CDR3 is 16 residues. Trimming at V came to 2 bases and at J to 2 bases, leaving 2 bases not matched to a gene. CDR1 is MNHEY, CDR2 SVGAGI, per germline.

V usage is TRBV5-1 and J usage is TRBJ2-5; 8 bases align to TRBD2. Germline lookup yields CDR1 SGHRS and CDR2 YFSETQ. This CDR3 is 14 amino acids long. Losses at the gene ends were 4 bases for V and 1 base for J; bases not matched to a gene: 3. CDR3 sequence: CASSTTSAQETQYF. DNA of the CDR3: TGCGCCAGCAGCACGACTAGCGCCCAAGAGACCCAGTACTTC.

The V gene is TRBV7-2, the J gene TRBJ1-2; 7 bases line up with TRBD1. V lost 5 bases to trimming and J lost 2 bases; unmatched junction nucleotides: 8. From germline, CDR1 is SGHTA and CDR2 FQGNSA. The CDR3 consists of 15 residues. In nucleotides, the CDR3 is TGTGCCAGCAGCGCGCAGACAGGGTACAACTATGGCTACACCTTC. Translating it yields CASSAQTGYNYGYTF.

The V gene is TRBV7-3, the J gene TRBJ1-2; 8 nucleotides align to TRBD1. The CDR3 totals 14 residues. Germline CDR1 is SGHTA and CDR2 is FQGTGA. After removal of 7 bases from V and 3 bases from J, the junction contained 7 bases not matched to a gene. DNA for the CDR3: TGTGCCAGCAACCCGACAGGGGCGGACTATGGCTACACCTTC. Translating gives CASNPTGADYGYTF.

V is TRBV7-9 and J is TRBJ2-5, with 8 bases identical to TRBD2. J lost 5 bases, V lost 5 bases, and 13 bases had no gene match. CDR3 size: 16 residues. Germline CDR1 SEHNR, CDR2 FQNEAQ (reference sequence). Here the CDR3 reads CASSPYDGRGHETQYF. CDR3 in DNA: TGTGCCAGCAGCCCCTATGACGGGAGGGGTCATGAGACCCAGTACTTC.

J is TRBJ2-7 and V is TRBV10-1; 7 bases are shared with TRBD1. The CDR3 has 14 residues. V shed 6 bases and J 3 bases; nucleotides not matched to a gene: 8. Looked up from germline, CDR1 is WNHNN and CDR2 is SYGVQD (reference sequence). CDR3 nucleotides: TGCGCCAGCAGCGGGACAGATGGAAACTACGAGCAGTACTTC. This gives the protein CASSGTDGNYEQYF.